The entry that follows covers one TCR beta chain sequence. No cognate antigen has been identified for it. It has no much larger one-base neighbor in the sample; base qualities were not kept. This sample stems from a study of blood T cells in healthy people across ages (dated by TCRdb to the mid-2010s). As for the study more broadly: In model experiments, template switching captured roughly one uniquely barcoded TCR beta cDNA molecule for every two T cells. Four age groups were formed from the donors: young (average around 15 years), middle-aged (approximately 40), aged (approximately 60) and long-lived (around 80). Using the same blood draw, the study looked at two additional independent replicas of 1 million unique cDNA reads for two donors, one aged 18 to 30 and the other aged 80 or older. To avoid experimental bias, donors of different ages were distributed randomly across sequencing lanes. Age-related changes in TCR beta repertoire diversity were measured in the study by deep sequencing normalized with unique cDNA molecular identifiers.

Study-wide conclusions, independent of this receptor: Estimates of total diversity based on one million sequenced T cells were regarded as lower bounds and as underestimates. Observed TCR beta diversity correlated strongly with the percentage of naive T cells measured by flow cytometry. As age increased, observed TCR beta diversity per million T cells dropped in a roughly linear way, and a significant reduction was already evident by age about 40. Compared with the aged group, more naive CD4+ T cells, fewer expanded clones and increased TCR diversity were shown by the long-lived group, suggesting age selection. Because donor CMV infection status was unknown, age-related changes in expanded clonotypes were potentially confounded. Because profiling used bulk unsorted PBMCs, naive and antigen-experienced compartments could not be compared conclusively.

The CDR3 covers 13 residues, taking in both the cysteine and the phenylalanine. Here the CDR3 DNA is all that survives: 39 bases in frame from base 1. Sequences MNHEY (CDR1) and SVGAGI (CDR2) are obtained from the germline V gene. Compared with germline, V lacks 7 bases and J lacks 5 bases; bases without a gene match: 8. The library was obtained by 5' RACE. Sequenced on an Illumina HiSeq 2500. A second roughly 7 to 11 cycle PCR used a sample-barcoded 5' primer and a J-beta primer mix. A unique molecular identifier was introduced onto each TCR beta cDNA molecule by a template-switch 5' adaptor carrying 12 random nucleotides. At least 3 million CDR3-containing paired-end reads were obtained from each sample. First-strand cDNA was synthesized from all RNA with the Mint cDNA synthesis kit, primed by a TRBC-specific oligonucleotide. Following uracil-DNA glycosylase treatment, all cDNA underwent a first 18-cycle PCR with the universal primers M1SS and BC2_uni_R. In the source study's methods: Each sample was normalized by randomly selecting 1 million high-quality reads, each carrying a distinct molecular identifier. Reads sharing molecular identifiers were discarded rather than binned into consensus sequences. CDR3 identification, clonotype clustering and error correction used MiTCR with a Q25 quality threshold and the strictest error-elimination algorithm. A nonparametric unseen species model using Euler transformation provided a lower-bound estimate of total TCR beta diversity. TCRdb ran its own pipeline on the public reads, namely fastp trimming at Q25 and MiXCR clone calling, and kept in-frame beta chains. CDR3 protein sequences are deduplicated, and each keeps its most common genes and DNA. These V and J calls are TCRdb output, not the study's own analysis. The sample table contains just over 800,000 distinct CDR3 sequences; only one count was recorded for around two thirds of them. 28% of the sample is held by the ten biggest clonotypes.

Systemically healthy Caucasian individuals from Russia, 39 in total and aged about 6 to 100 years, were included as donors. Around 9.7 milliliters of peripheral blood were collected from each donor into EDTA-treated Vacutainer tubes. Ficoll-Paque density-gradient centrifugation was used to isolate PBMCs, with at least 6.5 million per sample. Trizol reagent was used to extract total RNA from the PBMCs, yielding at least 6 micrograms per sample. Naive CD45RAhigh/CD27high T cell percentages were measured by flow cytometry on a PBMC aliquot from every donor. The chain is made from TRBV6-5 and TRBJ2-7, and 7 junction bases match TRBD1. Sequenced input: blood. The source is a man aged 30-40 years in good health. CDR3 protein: CASTRGLGNEQYF. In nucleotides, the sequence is TGTGCCAGCACGAGGGGGCTGGGAAACGAGCAGTACTTC.